The clone carrying this TCR beta chain has a single count. Germline V gives CDR1 WSHSY, CDR2 SAAADI. The J segment lost 6 bases and the V segment lost 1 base, leaving 7 bases of the junction unmatched. The CDR3 spans 16 residues. Assay used: immunoSEQ multiplex PCR; TCRdb lists only in-frame clones, some missing. The table records about 90,000 clones, 90% of them present only once. The data stem from a study of OX40 agonist ivuxolimab in advanced cancers. Study-level information: Dose-escalation patients suffered from hepatocellular carcinoma, melanoma, renal cell or head and neck cancer.

The chain recombines TRBV10-2 with TRBJ2-3; 10 nucleotides agree with TRBD2. Sequences were derived from CD4+ or CD8+ T cells sorted from blood, sampled in a trial of the OX40 agonist ivuxolimab. This clonotype was obtained from an adult with an advanced solid tumor such as melanoma, head and neck, liver or kidney cancer. Written as DNA, the CDR3 is TGCGCCAGCAGTGAGTTCCGAGCGGGGGGGCCCGATACGCAGTATTTT. It is translated as CASSEFRAGGPDTQYF.